Sequencing of this T cell receptor (beta chain) was carried out in a study of spatial heterogeneity in lung cancer. Overall study context: Detection consistently yielded more beta chains than alpha chains.

The study's findings and limits: Whereas they appeared in blood less at follow-up, ubiquitous expanded tumor TCRs appeared there more at resection.

The V gene's germline CDR1 is SGHTA and CDR2 FQGTGA. The CDR3 loop spans 15 amino acids. V dropped 6 bases and J dropped 2; count of bases not matched to a gene: 7. Every cDNA TCR molecule received its own unique molecular identifier. TCRdb re-analysed the 5' RACE reads in MiXCR, keeping a single row per CDR3 protein. Of 75,000 to 85,000 distinct CDR3 sequences listed, around 21% are singletons. Concerning this clonotype: Its antigen is unknown.

Indicated time point: sample taken at primary tumor resection. TCRs were sequenced from unsorted whole RNA of tumor, nontumor lung or PBMC. Samples came from 65 to 75 TRACERx patients with untreated early-stage lung cancer. Sequencing used PBMCs, obtained at surgery. This receptor was obtained from a male donor with early-stage non-small cell lung cancer. The chain is built from TRBV7-3 and TRBJ2-3, with 8 bases aligning to TRBD1. This CDR3 reads CASSKTGGYTDTQYF. CDR3 nucleotides: TGTGCCAGCAGTAAAACAGGGGGGTACACAGATACGCAGTATTTT.